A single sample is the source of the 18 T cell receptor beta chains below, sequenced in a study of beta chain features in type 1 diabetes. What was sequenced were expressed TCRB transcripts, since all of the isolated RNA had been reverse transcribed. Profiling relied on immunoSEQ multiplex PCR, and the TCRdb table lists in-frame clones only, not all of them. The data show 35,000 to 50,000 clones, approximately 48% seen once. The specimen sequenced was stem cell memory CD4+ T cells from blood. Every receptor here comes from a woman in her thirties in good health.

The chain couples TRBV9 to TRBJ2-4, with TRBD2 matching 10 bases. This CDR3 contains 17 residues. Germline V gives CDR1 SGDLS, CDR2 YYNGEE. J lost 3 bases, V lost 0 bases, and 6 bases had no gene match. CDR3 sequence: CASSVGARLAGKNIQYF. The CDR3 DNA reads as TGTGCCAGCAGCGTAGGGGCGAGACTAGCGGGCAAAAACATTCAGTACTTC.

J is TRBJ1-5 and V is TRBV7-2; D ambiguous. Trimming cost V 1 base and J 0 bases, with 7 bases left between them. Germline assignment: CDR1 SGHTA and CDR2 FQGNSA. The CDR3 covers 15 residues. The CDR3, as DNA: TGTGCCAGCAGCTTAGTAGCAGATAGCAATCAGCCCCAGCATTTT. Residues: CASSLVADSNQPQHF. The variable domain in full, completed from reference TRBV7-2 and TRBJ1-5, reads GAGVSQSPSNKVTEKGKDVELRCDPISGHTALYWYRQSLGQGLEFLIYFQGNSAPDKSGLPSDRFSAERTGGSVSTLTIQRTQQEDSAVYLCASSLVADSNQPQHFGDGTRLSIL.

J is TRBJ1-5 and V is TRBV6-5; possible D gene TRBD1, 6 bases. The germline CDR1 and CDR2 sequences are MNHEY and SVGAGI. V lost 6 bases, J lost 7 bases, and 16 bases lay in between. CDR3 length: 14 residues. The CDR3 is CASRPTGSKQPQHF. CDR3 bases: TGTGCCAGCAGACCGACAGGATCCAAACAGCCCCAGCATTTT.

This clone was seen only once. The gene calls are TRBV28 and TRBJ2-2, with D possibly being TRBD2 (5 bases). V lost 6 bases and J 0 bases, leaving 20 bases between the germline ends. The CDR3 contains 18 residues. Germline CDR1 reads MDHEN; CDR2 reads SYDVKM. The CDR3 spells CASSRYPSASTNTGELFF. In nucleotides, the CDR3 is TGTGCCAGCAGCCGATACCCCAGTGCTAGCACGAACACCGGGGAGCTGTTTTTT.

CDR3 sequence (DNA): TGTGCCACCAGCAGAGATCTTCAGGGAGGCTATGGCTACACCTTC. This gives the protein CATSRDLQGGYGYTF. The V and J genes are TRBV15 and TRBJ1-2; TRBD1 might be the D (5 bases). The germline CDR1 and CDR2 sequences are LNHNV and YYDKDF (reference sequence). V lost 0 bases, J lost 4 bases, and 12 bases lay in between. The CDR3 is 15 residues long.

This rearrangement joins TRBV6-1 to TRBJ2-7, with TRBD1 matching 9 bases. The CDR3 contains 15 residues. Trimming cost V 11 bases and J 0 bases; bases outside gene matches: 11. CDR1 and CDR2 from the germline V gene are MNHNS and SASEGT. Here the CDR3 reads CAHSLQGAFSYEQYF. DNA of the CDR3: TGTGCCCACAGTCTACAGGGGGCCTTCTCCTACGAGCAGTACTTC.

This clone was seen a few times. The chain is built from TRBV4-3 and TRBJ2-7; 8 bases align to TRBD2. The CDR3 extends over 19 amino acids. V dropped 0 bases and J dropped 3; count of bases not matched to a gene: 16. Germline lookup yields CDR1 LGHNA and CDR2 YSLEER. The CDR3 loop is CASSQDVLAGTVVGYEQYF. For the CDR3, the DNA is TGCGCCAGCAGCCAAGATGTGCTAGCGGGTACCGTGGTTGGCTACGAGCAGTACTTC.

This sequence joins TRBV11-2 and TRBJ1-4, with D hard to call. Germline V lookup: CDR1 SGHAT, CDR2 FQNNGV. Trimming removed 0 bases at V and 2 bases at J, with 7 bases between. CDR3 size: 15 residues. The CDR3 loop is CASSLDSGTNEKLFF. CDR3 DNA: TGTGCCAGCAGCTTAGATTCGGGGACTAATGAAAAACTGTTTTTT.

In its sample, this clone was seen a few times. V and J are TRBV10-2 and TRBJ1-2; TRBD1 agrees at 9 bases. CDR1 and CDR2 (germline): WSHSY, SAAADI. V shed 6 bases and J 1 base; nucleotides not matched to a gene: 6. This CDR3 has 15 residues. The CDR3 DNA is TGCGCCAGCAGCATGGACAGGGGAGTTAACTATGGCTACACCTTC. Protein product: CASSMDRGVNYGYTF.

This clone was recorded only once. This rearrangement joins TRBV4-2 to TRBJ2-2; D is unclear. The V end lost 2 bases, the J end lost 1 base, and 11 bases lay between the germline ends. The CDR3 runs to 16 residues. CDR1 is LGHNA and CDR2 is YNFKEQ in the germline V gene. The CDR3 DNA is TGTGCCAGCAGCCAATTGGCAGCTAGGAACACCGGGGAGCTGTTTTTT. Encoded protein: CASSQLAARNTGELFF.

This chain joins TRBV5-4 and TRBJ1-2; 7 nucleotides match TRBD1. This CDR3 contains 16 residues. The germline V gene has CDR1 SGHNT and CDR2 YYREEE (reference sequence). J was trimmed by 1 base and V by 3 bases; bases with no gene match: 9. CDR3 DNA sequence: TGTGCCAGCAGCTCAGGGGGACAGCGTAATAACTATGGCTACACCTTC. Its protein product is CASSSGGQRNNYGYTF.

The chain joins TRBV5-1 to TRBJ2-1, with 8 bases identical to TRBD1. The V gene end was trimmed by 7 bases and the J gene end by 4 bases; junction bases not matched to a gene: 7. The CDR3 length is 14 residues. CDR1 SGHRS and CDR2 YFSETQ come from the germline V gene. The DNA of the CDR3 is TGCGCCAGCCGGGGACAGGAAACTTACAATGAGCAGTTCTTC. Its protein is CASRGQETYNEQFF.

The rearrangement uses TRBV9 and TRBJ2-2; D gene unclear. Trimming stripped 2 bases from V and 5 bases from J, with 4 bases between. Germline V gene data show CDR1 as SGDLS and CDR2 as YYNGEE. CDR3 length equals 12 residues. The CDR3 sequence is CASSVITGELFF. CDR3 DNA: TGTGCCAGCAGCGTTATAACCGGGGAGCTGTTTTTT. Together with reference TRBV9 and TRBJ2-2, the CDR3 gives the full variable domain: DSGVTQTPKHLITATGQRVTLRCSPRSGDLSVYWYQQSLDQGLQFLIQYYNGEERAKGNILERFSAQQFPDLHSELNLSSLELGDSALYFCASSVITGELFFGEGSRLTVL.

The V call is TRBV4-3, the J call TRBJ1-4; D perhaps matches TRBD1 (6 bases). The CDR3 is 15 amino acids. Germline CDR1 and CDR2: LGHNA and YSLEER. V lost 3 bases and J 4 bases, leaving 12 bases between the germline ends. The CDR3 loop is CASSHPGTINEKLFF. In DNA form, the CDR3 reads TGCGCCAGCAGCCACCCCGGGACAATTAATGAAAAACTGTTTTTT.

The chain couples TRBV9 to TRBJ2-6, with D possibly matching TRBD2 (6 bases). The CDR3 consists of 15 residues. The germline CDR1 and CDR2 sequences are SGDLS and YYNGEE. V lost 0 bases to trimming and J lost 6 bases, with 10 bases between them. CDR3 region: CASSVVASVANVLTF. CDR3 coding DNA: TGTGCCAGCAGCGTAGTGGCTAGCGTGGCCAACGTCCTGACTTTC.

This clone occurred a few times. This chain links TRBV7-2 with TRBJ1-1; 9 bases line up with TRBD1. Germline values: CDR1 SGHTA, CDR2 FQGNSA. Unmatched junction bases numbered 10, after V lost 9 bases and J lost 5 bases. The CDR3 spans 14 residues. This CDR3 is CASSYGQGRTEAFF. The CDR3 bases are TGTGCCAGTTCATACGGACAGGGGAGGACTGAAGCTTTCTTT. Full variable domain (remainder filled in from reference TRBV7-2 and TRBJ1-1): GAGVSQSPSNKVTEKGKDVELRCDPISGHTALYWYRQSLGQGLEFLIYFQGNSAPDKSGLPSDRFSAERTGGSVSTLTIQRTQQEDSAVYLCASSYGQGRTEAFFGQGTRLTVV.

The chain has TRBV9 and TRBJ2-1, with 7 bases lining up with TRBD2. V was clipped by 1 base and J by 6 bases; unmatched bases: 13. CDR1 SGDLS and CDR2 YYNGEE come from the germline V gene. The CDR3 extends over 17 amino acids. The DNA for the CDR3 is TGTGCCAGCAGCGTAAGAGGGGAGGGGTCGGGGGGCAATGAGCAGTTCTTC. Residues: CASSVRGEGSGGNEQFF.

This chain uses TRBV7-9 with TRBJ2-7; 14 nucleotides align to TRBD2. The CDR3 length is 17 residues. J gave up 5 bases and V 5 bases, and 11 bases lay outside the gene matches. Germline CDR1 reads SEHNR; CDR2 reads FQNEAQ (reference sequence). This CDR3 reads CASSPSPGTSGSHEQYF. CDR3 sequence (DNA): TGTGCCAGCAGCCCTAGTCCCGGGACTAGCGGGAGCCACGAGCAGTACTTC. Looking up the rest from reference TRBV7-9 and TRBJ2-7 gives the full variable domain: DTGVSQNPRHKITKRGQNVTFRCDPISEHNRLYWYRQTLGQGPEFLTYFQNEAQLEKSRLLSDRFSAERPKGSFSTLEIQRTEQGDSAMYLCASSPSPGTSGSHEQYFGPGTRLTVT.